Listed here is a single T cell receptor beta chain. This specimen comes from a study of CD8 T cells in Susac syndrome. Looked up from germline, CDR1 is LNHDA and CDR2 is SQIVND (reference sequence). Trimming cost V 8 bases and J 3 bases, with 14 bases left between them. The CDR3 is made up of 13 amino acids. An amount of RNA that ranged from roughly 0.5 to 1 ug was reverse transcribed with random hexamers. TCRdb used MiXCR to reprocess the immunoSEQ multiplex PCR reads, holding one entry per CDR3 protein. Among about 130,000 distinct CDR3 sequences listed, 85% to 95% were seen once. The source of this sequence is a human donor with Susac syndrome. The chain combines TRBV19 with TRBJ2-7; weak D call: TRBD1 (6 bases). The sequenced sample was CD8+ T cells from PBMCs. CDR3 DNA: TGTGCCAGTGCACAGGGTACTGGCTACGAGCAGTACTTC. Its protein product is CASAQGTGYEQYF.